The rows below give T cell receptor beta chains drawn from one sample of a study of blood T cells in healthy people across ages. MiXCR was run by TCRdb on the 5' RACE reads, yielding one entry per CDR3 protein. The sample lists around 750,000 distinct CDR3 sequences; about 48% were seen once. The sample taken for sequencing was blood. The receptors were sampled from a man at least 80 years old in good health. CDR3s include the opening cysteine and the closing phenylalanine or tryptophan. D genes are given only for firm matches. Expanded clones are given a class, and other clones once, few, many or no size at all.

clone_size j_call d_call v_call cdr3_length cdr3_nt cdr3_aa
- TRBJ2-1 - TRBV18 14 TGTGCCAGCTCACCTAGGGCAGCCTACAATGAGCAGTTCTTC CASSPRAAYNEQFF
- TRBJ2-1 - TRBV7-9 11 TGTGCCAGCGGCCGGAAAAATGAGCAGTTCTTC CASGRKNEQFF
many TRBJ2-5 TRBD2 TRBV6-4 18 TGTGCCAGCAGGACTGGGGGACTAGCGGGAGCTATCTGGGAGACCCAGTACTTC CASRTGGLAGAIWETQYF
- TRBJ2-1 - TRBV18 11 TGTGCCAGCTCAACGCGCGATGAGCAGTTCTTC CASSTRDEQFF
- TRBJ2-7 TRBD1 TRBV6-2/TRBV6-3 13 TGTGCCACCTACAGGGGGATTCCCTACGAGCAGTACTTC CATYRGIPYEQYF
few TRBJ1-2 - TRBV5-1 16 TGCGCCAGCAGCTTTGATATTGAGGCGGAGAACTATGGCTACACCTTC CASSFDIEAENYGYTF
- TRBJ2-6 - TRBV7-9 17 TGTGCCAGCAGCTCGTCCCCAGGTGGCTCTGGGGCCAACGTCCTGACTTTC CASSSSPGGSGANVLTF
few TRBJ2-4 TRBD1 TRBV7-2 19 TGTGCCAGCAGCTCCGACAGGGCAACTTCCAATCTAGCCAAAAACATTCAGTACTTC CASSSDRATSNLAKNIQYF
- TRBJ1-5 - TRBV20-1 17 TGCAGTGCTAGACCTCGGGCCCTAAATAATAGCAATCAGCCCCAGCATTTT CSARPRALNNSNQPQHF
few TRBJ2-5 - TRBV2 14 TGTGCCAGCAGTGAAATTAGATACCAAGAGACCCAGTACTTC CASSEIRYQETQYF
- TRBJ2-7 TRBD2 TRBV29-1 14 TGCAGCGTTACTCGAGCGGGAGGGTTACGGGGGCAGTACTTC CSVTRAGGLRGQYF
- TRBJ2-7 - TRBV7-2 15 TGTGCCAGCAGCTACGGGCCAGGTTCCTCGTACGAGCAGTACTTC CASSYGPGSSYEQYF
once TRBJ2-7 TRBD1 TRBV20-1 15 TGCAGTGCTATGCGTCTAGGGGGCCCCACCTACGAGCAGTACTTC CSAMRLGGPTYEQYF
- TRBJ2-1 TRBD2 TRBV7-6 16 TGTGCCAGCAGCTTAGGACCCGGGACTATAAACAATGAGCAGTTCTTC CASSLGPGTINNEQFF
- TRBJ2-3 TRBD2 TRBV9 16 TGTGCCAGCAGCGTAGCCAGGGGCCCGACTAGCGGGGCGCAGTATTTT CASSVARGPTSGAQYF
once TRBJ2-3 - TRBV6-5 13 TGTGCCAGCAGAGAACCGAAAAGGGGTACGCAGTATTTT CASREPKRGTQYF
- TRBJ2-5 - TRBV12-3/TRBV12-4 12 TGTGCCAGCAGTTTAGCGGACTCCTTCCTGTACTTC CASSLADSFLYF
- TRBJ2-7 TRBD1 TRBV27 16 TGTGCCAGCAGTTTAGCCCCCGGGACAGCGTCCTACGAGCAGTACTTC CASSLAPGTASYEQYF
few TRBJ2-5 TRBD2 TRBV11-2 16 TGTGCCAGCAGCCCCTTTGGGGCGGGAGGGCGAAATGAGCAGTACTTC CASSPFGAGGRNEQYF
- TRBJ1-1 - TRBV2 10 TGTGCCAGGGGGAGGCAATGGGCTTTCTTT CARGRQWAFF
few TRBJ2-7 - TRBV14 15 TGTGCCAGCAGCCAAGAGGCGGGCTTGGGCTACGAGCAGTACTTC CASSQEAGLGYEQYF
- TRBJ2-7 - TRBV7-2 14 TGTGCCAGCAGCCCTGGACTAGGGGGCTACGAGCAGTACTTC CASSPGLGGYEQYF
- TRBJ2-7 TRBD2 TRBV5-4 16 TGTGCCAGCAGCTTGGGAGGGACTAGCGGTTACGCCGAGCAGTACTTC CASSLGGTSGYAEQYF